The 31 T cell receptor beta chains presented below share a single source sample, sequenced in a study of regulatory T cells in long-lasting Graves disease. Time point here: persistent/refractory GD, antithyroid drugs over 5 years with positive TRAb. Extracted PBMC RNA gave rise to the TCR library. Both iRepertoire HTBI primers and Arm-PCR of CDR3 regions were used to build the TCR beta libraries. TCRdb fed the multiplex PCR reads into MiXCR, producing one record per CDR3 protein. The table lists 390,000 or so distinct CDR3 sequences, roughly 20% of them singletons, with about 27% in the top ten. Material: peripheral blood mononuclear cells (PBMCs), obtained when the disease was refractory, from a patient treated with antithyroid drugs. The source of these receptors is a woman aged 40-49 years with Graves disease.

The chain recombines TRBV7-9 with TRBJ1-1; no firm D call. CDR1 is SEHNR, CDR2 FQNEAQ, per germline (reference sequence). V was pared by 4 bases and J by 2 bases, with 8 bases between. The CDR3 consists of 13 residues. Written as DNA, the CDR3 is TGTGCCAGCAGCTCAAAACTAAACACTGAAGCTTTCTTT. It encodes CASSSKLNTEAFF.

The chain employs TRBV4-1 and TRBJ1-1; no clear D gene. The CDR3 runs 15 residues. Per germline, CDR1 MGHRA and CDR2 YSYEKL. V lost 0 bases, J lost 1 base, and 9 bases lay in between. This CDR3 is CASSQDWQPNTEAFF. The CDR3 DNA reads TGCGCCAGCAGCCAAGATTGGCAGCCGAACACTGAAGCTTTCTTT.

Ten or more counts support this clonotype. V is TRBV5-1 and J is TRBJ2-7, with TRBD2 identical over 8 bases. The V gene's germline CDR1 is SGHRS and CDR2 YFSETQ. This CDR3 contains 16 residues. V shed 7 bases, J shed 2 bases, and the junction held 14 bases outside the gene matches. CDR3 sequence reads: CASALRGASSAYEQYF. Written as DNA, the CDR3 is TGCGCCAGCGCTTTGCGGGGGGCTAGCAGTGCCTACGAGCAGTACTTC.

This rearrangement joins TRBV7-3 to TRBJ2-3, with no clear D. The V gene's germline CDR1 is SGHTA and CDR2 FQGTGA. The CDR3 covers 14 residues. Trimming took off 3 bases at V and 0 bases at J, with 7 bases between the two ends. The CDR3 DNA is TGTGCCAGCAGCTTCTTCCGGAGCACAGATACGCAGTATTTT. Protein sequence: CASSFFRSTDTQYF.

J is TRBJ1-6 and V is TRBV14, with D possibly matching TRBD1 (6 bases). There are 14 residues in the CDR3. Germline V CDR1 and CDR2: SGHDN, FVKESK. Trimming took 1 base from V and 10 from J, leaving 11 bases between them. The CDR3 sequence is CASSQVRGGSPLHF. In nucleotides, the CDR3 is TGTGCCAGCAGCCAAGTCCGCGGGGGCTCACCCCTCCACTTT.

DNA of the CDR3: TGTGCCAGTAGTATAGGGGGGACAACGAATTCACCCCTCCACTTT. Protein sequence: CASSIGGTTNSPLHF. The chain uses TRBV19 and TRBJ1-6, with D perhaps TRBD1 (6 bases). With 1 base removed from V and 7 bases from J, the gap between germline ends came to 11 bases. Germline V gene sequence: CDR1 LNHDA, CDR2 SQIVND (reference sequence). The CDR3 extends over 15 amino acids.

Turning to this clonotype: This may be a read error: a much more frequent sequence differs by one nucleotide. This chain links TRBV20-1 with TRBJ2-7; a weak D match, TRBD2 (5 bases). The V gene lost 5 bases and the J gene lost 2 bases, with 13 bases spanning the gap. In germline, CDR1 is DFQATT, CDR2 SNEGSKA (reference sequence). The CDR3 is 13 amino acids. The CDR3 region is CSAWTGGTYEQYF. The CDR3 coding sequence is TGCAGTGCTTGGACTGGCGGAACCTACGAGCAGTACTTC.

The CDR3 DNA reads as TGCAGTGCTAGCTCCGGGACATTCGCCTACGAGCAGTACTTC. It translates to CSASSGTFAYEQYF. The gene calls are TRBV20-1 and TRBJ2-7; TRBD1 is a possible D gene (6 bases). The CDR3 length is 14 residues. Germline V CDR1 and CDR2: DFQATT, SNEGSKA (reference sequence). Trimming cost V 3 bases and J 2 bases, with 14 bases left between them.

Concerning this clonotype: One end of the junction does not line up with germline, which may come from a read error. CDR3 coding DNA: TGTGCCAGCAGCGGGGGGACAGGCCCTTCCTTC. Protein sequence: CASSGGTGPSF. V usage is TRBV7-9 and J usage is TRBJ2-7; 8 positions match TRBD1. CDR3 length: 11 amino acids. Germline V lookup: CDR1 SEHNR, CDR2 FQNEAQ (reference sequence).

This clonotype was found a few times. The CDR3 loop reads CASSVSTEANEKLFF. DNA of the CDR3: TGTGCCAGCAGCGTCTCTACGGAGGCTAATGAAAAACTGTTTTTT. This rearrangement joins TRBV9 to TRBJ1-4; no firm D call. The CDR3 spans 15 residues. V was clipped by 2 bases and J by 3 bases, with 11 bases between them. Germline lookup yields CDR1 SGDLS and CDR2 YYNGEE. Looking up the rest from reference TRBV9 and TRBJ1-4 gives the full variable domain: DSGVTQTPKHLITATGQRVTLRCSPRSGDLSVYWYQQSLDQGLQFLIQYYNGEERAKGNILERFSAQQFPDLHSELNLSSLELGDSALYFCASSVSTEANEKLFFGSGTQLSVL.

This clonotype was picked up many times. The chain joins TRBV28 to TRBJ2-5, with D maybe TRBD2 (5 bases). Germline CDR1 is MDHEN and CDR2 is SYDVKM. V was shortened by 4 bases and J by 1 base, with 13 bases between the two germline ends. The CDR3 runs 15 residues. CDR3: CASSSRAAGQETQYF. CDR3 sequence (DNA): TGTGCCAGCAGTTCCCGGGCTGCGGGCCAAGAGACCCAGTACTTC.

The rearrangement links TRBV20-1 to TRBJ2-7, with a weak D call TRBD1 (6 bases). CDR3 size: 15 residues. Germline V gene sequence: CDR1 DFQATT, CDR2 SNEGSKA (reference sequence). With 5 bases removed from V and 2 bases from J, the gap between germline ends came to 19 bases. The CDR3 DNA follows: TGCAGTGCTCCCGACGATAATGGACAGCCCTACGAGCAGTACTTC. Its protein product is CSAPDDNGQPYEQYF.

The gene calls are TRBV4-2 and TRBJ2-5; a weak D match, TRBD2 (6 bases). The J call may not be correct, given that the DNA end is closer to TRBJ2-1. The V gene's germline CDR1 is LGHNA and CDR2 YNFKEQ. This CDR3 contains 15 residues. This CDR3 reads CASSQEGPGGNEQFF. DNA of the CDR3: TGTGCCAGCAGCCAAGAAGGTCCCGGGGGTAATGAGCAGTTCTTC.

This clonotype came up many times. The chain couples TRBV12-3 or TRBV12-4 to TRBJ2-2, with TRBD2 matching 11 bases. CDR3 length: 15 amino acids. After removal of 6 bases from V and 2 bases from J, the junction contained 2 bases not matched to a gene. CDR3 region: CASRGLAVNTGELFF. As DNA, the CDR3 is TGTGCCAGCAGGGGACTAGCGGTTAACACCGGGGAGCTGTTTTTT.

This clonotype has just a few counts. V usage is TRBV7-3 and J usage is TRBJ2-7; a possible D gene is TRBD2 (5 bases). The CDR3 length is 14 residues. Trimming cost V 4 bases and J 6 bases, with 16 bases left between them. CDR1 is SGHTA and CDR2 is FQGTGA in the germline V gene. CDR3 DNA sequence: TGTGCCAGCAGCTCGCTAACGGGGATGGGCGAGCAGTACTTC. Its protein product is CASSSLTGMGEQYF. The full variable domain, its missing parts supplied by reference TRBV7-3 and TRBJ2-7, is GAGVSQTPSNKVTEKGKYVELRCDPISGHTALYWYRQSLGQGPEFLIYFQGTGAADDSGLPNDRFFAVRPEGSVSTLKIQRTERGDSAVYLCASSSLTGMGEQYFGPGTRLTVT.

The V gene is TRBV7-2, the J gene TRBJ2-5; a weak D match, TRBD2 (5 bases). The CDR3 has 14 amino acids. Germline V gene sequence: CDR1 SGHTA, CDR2 FQGNSA. V gave up 3 bases and J gave up 3 bases, with 11 bases separating them. The CDR3 bases are TGTGCCAGCAGCTTTCGGGCGGGCAAAGAGACCCAGTACTTC. Translated, it gives CASSFRAGKETQYF.

This clonotype was counted many times. This chain joins TRBV11-2 and TRBJ2-5, with 8 bases matching TRBD2. The V gene end was trimmed by 6 bases and the J gene end by 4 bases; junction bases not matched to a gene: 13. Looked up from germline, CDR1 is SGHAT and CDR2 is FQNNGV. This CDR3 has 16 residues. The CDR3 bases are TGTGCCAGCAGGCCCTGGGGGCGGGAGGCATCAGAGACCCAGTACTTC. Encoded protein: CASRPWGREASETQYF.

This clonotype was recorded many times. The rearrangement uses TRBV10-3 and TRBJ2-6; tentatively, D is TRBD2 (5 bases). With 0 bases removed from V and 0 bases from J, the gap between germline ends came to 6 bases. This CDR3 spans 16 amino acids. CDR1 ENHRY and CDR2 SYGVKD come from the germline V gene. The CDR3 DNA is TGTGCCATCAGTGAGTCGAGGGACTCTGGGGCCAACGTCCTGACTTTC. Its protein product is CAISESRDSGANVLTF.

This clonotype occurred many times. The rearrangement joins TRBV28 to TRBJ2-4; 9 nucleotides match TRBD1. The junction had 6 bases not matched to a gene; V was cut back by 5 bases and J by 1 base. Per the germline V gene, CDR1 is MDHEN and CDR2 is SYDVKM. The CDR3 is 16 amino acids. CDR3 in DNA: TGTGCCAGCAGTATAGGGGACAGGGTGGCCAAAAACATTCAGTACTTC. Amino acid sequence: CASSIGDRVAKNIQYF.

This clonotype has more than one count but fewer than ten. The chain joins TRBV7-9 to TRBJ1-2, with 8 bases identical to TRBD1. With 5 bases clipped from V and 2 bases from J, the junction kept 10 bases outside the gene matches. The CDR3 spans 16 residues. Germline-derived CDR1 and CDR2 are SEHNR and FQNEAQ (reference sequence). CDR3: CASSTLGQGRNYGYTF. The CDR3 DNA sequence: TGTGCCAGCAGCACCCTTGGACAGGGCCGAAACTATGGCTACACCTTC.

The table lists this clonotype with many counts. The chain couples TRBV20-1 to TRBJ1-6; 9 nucleotides agree with TRBD1. V was clipped by 3 bases and J by 8 bases; unmatched bases: 2. Germline V gene sequence: CDR1 DFQATT, CDR2 SNEGSKA (reference sequence). The CDR3 loop spans 13 amino acids. The CDR3, as DNA: TGCAGTGCTAGGGGGGACAGGGATTCACCCCTCCACTTT. It encodes CSARGDRDSPLHF.

The genes are TRBV5-4 and TRBJ1-6; weak D call: TRBD1 (5 bases). Trimming shortened V by 4 bases and J by 7 bases, and 15 bases separated the two germline ends. Germline CDR1 SGHNT, CDR2 YYREEE (reference sequence). The CDR3 is 15 amino acids. CDR3 loop: CASSMLQGGNSPLHF. The CDR3 DNA reads TGTGCCAGCAGCATGCTTCAGGGAGGGAATTCACCCCTCCACTTT.

The genes are TRBV5-1 and TRBJ2-7, with TRBD2 identical over 10 bases. This CDR3 contains 16 residues. Trimming removed 6 bases from V and 3 bases from J; junction bases left unmatched: 12. Germline CDR1 is SGHRS and CDR2 is YFSETQ. The CDR3 sequence is CASKLTIPSGSYEQYF. CDR3 bases: TGCGCCAGCAAGCTTACAATCCCTAGCGGGAGCTACGAGCAGTACTTC.

Ten or more counts support this clonotype. This chain uses TRBV11-2 with TRBJ2-5, with D perhaps TRBD2 (6 bases). CDR1 is SGHAT and CDR2 is FQNNGV in the germline V gene. The CDR3 loop spans 14 amino acids. V was shortened by 1 base and J by 2 bases, with 8 bases between the two germline ends. CDR3 nucleotides: TGTGCCAGCAGCTTAGCCGGGACTCAAGAGACCCAGTACTTC. It specifies CASSLAGTQETQYF.

Ten or more counts support this clonotype. The CDR3 DNA reads TGCAGCGTTGAAGATCGTCGTAGGGGAGCGGAGACCCAGTACTTC. Translating gives CSVEDRRRGAETQYF. This chain connects TRBV29-1 to TRBJ2-5; D may match TRBD1 or TRBD2 (5 bases each). CDR1 SQVTM and CDR2 ANQGSEA come from the germline V gene. With 0 bases removed from V and 5 bases from J, the gap between germline ends came to 16 bases. The CDR3 totals 15 residues.

As concerns this clonotype: A much larger clone lies a single base off, so this may be a read error. The conserved phenylalanine or tryptophan is not found at the CDR3 terminus, so this likely reflects a read error. The J gene is TRBJ1-1, the V gene TRBV24-1; 10 bases map to TRBD1. V gave up 4 bases and J gave up 0 bases; unmatched junction bases: 4. CDR1 and CDR2 from the germline V gene are KGHDR and SFDVKD. The CDR3 has 16 residues. CDR3 DNA: TGTGCCACCAGTGAAGGGACAGGGGACCTGAACACTGAAGCTTTCCTT. Translation: CATSEGTGDLNTEAFL.

The table lists this clonotype with many counts. The V and J genes are TRBV10-1 and TRBJ2-2; possible D gene TRBD1, 5 bases. In germline, CDR1 is WNHNN, CDR2 SYGVQD (reference sequence). The ends were cut back, 2 bases at V and 4 bases at J, with 11 bases in the middle. CDR3 length: 15 residues. The CDR3 loop is CASSEKGYGTGELFF. The CDR3 DNA reads TGCGCCAGCAGTGAGAAGGGGTACGGCACCGGGGAGCTGTTTTTT.

With regard to this clonotype: One junction end disagrees with the germline gene, perhaps due to a read error. The chain is built from TRBV5-5 and TRBJ2-2; D might be TRBD1 or TRBD2, each matching 5 bases. This CDR3 region has 15 residues. Germline-derived CDR1 and CDR2 are SGHKS and YYEKEE (reference sequence). This CDR3 reads CVSSHYGAGTGELFF. In DNA, the CDR3 is TGTGTCAGCAGCCACTACGGGGCCGGGACCGGGGAGCTGTTTTTT.

The V gene is TRBV7-2, the J gene TRBJ2-2, with D perhaps matching TRBD2 (5 bases). The CDR3 has 18 amino acids. The V gene's germline CDR1 is SGHTA and CDR2 FQGNSA. Trimming removed 5 bases from V and 0 bases from J, with 19 bases in between. CDR3 in amino acids: CASSLPRVRATNTGELFF. The DNA for the CDR3 is TGTGCCAGCAGCCTCCCCCGGGTGAGGGCGACGAACACCGGGGAGCTGTTTTTT.

This clonotype was seen more than once but under ten times. The chain links TRBV7-9 to TRBJ2-5; D is perhaps TRBD2 (6 bases). Trimming stripped 1 base from V and 4 bases from J, with 10 bases between. Per the germline V gene, CDR1 is SEHNR and CDR2 is FQNEAQ (reference sequence). The CDR3 totals 14 residues. The CDR3 here is CASSLGDGRETQYF. The CDR3 DNA sequence: TGTGCCAGCAGCTTAGGTGACGGGAGAGAGACCCAGTACTTC.

This clonotype was detected a few times. This chain uses TRBV5-1 with TRBJ1-4; TRBD1 agrees at 10 bases. The CDR3 covers 16 residues. V lost 0 bases and J lost 8; bases outside the gene matches: 7. CDR1 is SGHRS and CDR2 is YFSETQ in the germline V gene. DNA for the CDR3: TGCGCCAGCAGCTTGGAAAACCGGGACAGGGGCGAAAAACTGTTTTTT. This sequence encodes CASSLENRDRGEKLFF.